This T cell receptor beta chain was profiled in a study of CD8 T cells in ankylosing spondylitis. This clonotype has a handful of counts. V was shortened by 3 bases and J by 5 bases, with 18 bases between the two germline ends. The CDR3 length is 16 residues. Each CDR3 protein is one row after TCRdb ran MiXCR on the 5' RACE reads. This table holds roughly 180,000 distinct CDR3 sequences, approximately 9% found once. The rearrangement links TRBV12-3 or TRBV12-4 to TRBJ2-3; possible D gene TRBD2, 5 bases. Sequencing was done on a sample of blood, either unsorted or a sorted T cell fraction (not recorded which). The origin of this receptor is a female donor with ankylosing spondylitis or in good health (not recorded which). CDR3 residues: CASSLSGQTRGDTQYF. The CDR3, as DNA: TGTGCCAGCAGTTTGTCCGGGCAGACCCGGGGAGATACGCAGTATTTT.